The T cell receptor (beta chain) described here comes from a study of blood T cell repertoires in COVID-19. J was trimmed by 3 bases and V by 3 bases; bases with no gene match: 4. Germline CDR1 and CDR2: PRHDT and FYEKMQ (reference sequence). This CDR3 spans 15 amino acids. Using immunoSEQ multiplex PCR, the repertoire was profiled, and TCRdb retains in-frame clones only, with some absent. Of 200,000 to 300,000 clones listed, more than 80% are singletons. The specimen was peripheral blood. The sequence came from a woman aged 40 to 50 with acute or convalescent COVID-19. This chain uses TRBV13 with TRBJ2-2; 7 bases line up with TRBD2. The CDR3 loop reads CASSLLAAYTGELFF. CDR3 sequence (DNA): TGTGCCAGCAGCTTGCTAGCGGCTTACACCGGGGAGCTGTTTTTT. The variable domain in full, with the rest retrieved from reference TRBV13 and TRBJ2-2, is AAGVIQSPRHLIKEKRETATLKCYPIPRHDTVYWYQQGPGQDPQFLISFYEKMQSDKGSIPDRFSAQQFSDYHSELNMSSLELGDSALYFCASSLLAAYTGELFFGEGSRLTVL.